The TCR beta chain described here comes from a study of graft-versus-host responses after intestinal transplantation (dated by TCRdb to 2020 to 2022). About the investigation overall: The transplants that recipients received were multivisceral, liver-intestinal, or isolated intestinal. Every recipient was given anti-thymocyte globulin induction, then maintenance tacrolimus and steroids for approximately 3 years. Bulk TCR-beta CDR3 sequencing was used to track graft-versus-host and host-versus-graft alloreactive T cell clones in the graft, circulation and bone marrow after intestinal transplantation. To identify alloreactive clones, pre-transplant mixed lymphocyte reaction products were sequenced and then compared with unstimulated pre-transplant donor and recipient T cells. A cohort of fewer than 25 intestinal transplant recipients, including one retransplant, was enrolled, and 3 patients lacking pretransplant specimens were excluded. A peak of at least 4% donor T cells among recipient peripheral blood mononuclear cells was the definition used for donor T cell macrochimerism. Rather than being sequenced by the commercial service, samples from a few later patients were sequenced in-house on an Illumina MiSeq and processed with MiXCR.

Remarks on this clone: Which antigen it targets is not known. Within one base of it there is no much larger clone, and no base qualities were kept.

Receptor libraries were prepared by the immunoSEQ multiplex PCR assay. For most patients, genomic DNA was subjected to high-throughput TCR-beta CDR3 sequencing by Adaptive Biotechnologies. From the authors' description of their analysis: Adaptive's ImmunoSEQ software was the source of the TCR sequencing data for 18 patients, while a few other patients were processed with MiXCR and VDJtools. CDR3 nucleotide sequences shared between donor and recipient were removed because their origin could not be assigned. At least 2-fold expansion over unstimulated cells and a minimum CFSE-low frequency of 0.002% (template counts) or 0.001% (read counts) were required for clones to be classified as alloreactive. Mappable clones were those detected in sequenced pre-transplant spleen, lymph node, or MLR CFSE-low populations of the donor or recipient. Cumulative frequency of alloreactive clones was calculated as a percentage of all sequences weighted by copy number. The table comes from immuneACCESS by way of TCRdb, which keeps in-frame sequences with V and J called. Part of the clones is missing from these tables; in studies checked, under half for an unresolved V gene and the rest for unknown reasons. D and trimming were read from the DNA, whereas the V and J calls and clone size are those reported in that table. For this sample there are about 100,000 clones; 75% to 95% appear just once. Jointly, the top ten make up roughly a sixth of the sample.

Including cysteine and phenylalanine, the CDR3 has 15 amino acids. Only the CDR3 DNA is retained, 45 bases long and in frame from the first base. The junction shows trimming of 4 bases on V and 7 bases on J, and the gene matches do not reach 13 bases of it. The germline V gene provides CDR1 LGHNT and CDR2 FRNRAP. Blood samples were collected up to 4 times in the first month after transplant and then at least monthly when available. Broad study findings and their caveats: Peak levels of circulating GvH clones were associated with declines in HvG clones early after transplant. GvH clones were found in recipient bone marrow, and some of the GvH clones appeared earlier in ileal mucosa or blood, which is consistent with an intestinal mucosal origin. In patients with donor T cell macrochimerism, the allografts had high GvH to HvG T cell clonal ratios. The relatively low number and heterogeneity of intestinal transplant patients limited the conclusions.

This sample comprised PBMCs, obtained 453 days after intestinal transplant. This TCR was sampled from a human patient who received an intestinal transplant, so some T cells may come from the graft donor. The rearrangement combines TRBV12-5 with TRBJ2-7; a stretch of 7 junction bases matches TRBD1. The CDR3 protein sequence reads: CASGSPTGVFEEQYF. The bases are TGTGCTAGTGGTTCCCCTACAGGGGTTTTTGAAGAGCAGTACTTC.